Shown below are 16 T cell receptor beta chains from a single sample sequenced in a study of cytomegalovirus exposure and HLA in healthy donors. Clones were read by immunoSEQ multiplex PCR, and TCRdb kept only the in-frame ones, dropping some. The table shows about 140,000 clones, with approximately 87% occurring only once. Sequencing was done on a sample of PBMCs. These receptors came from a man aged 18 to 29 in good health and CMV-seronegative.

The chain carries TRBV7-7 and TRBJ2-1; TRBD2 might be the D (6 bases). Germline V gene data show CDR1 as SSHAT and CDR2 as FNYEAQ (reference sequence). CDR3 length: 13 residues. With 5 bases removed from V and 12 bases from J, the gap between germline ends came to 17 bases. The CDR3 sequence: CASSPTKGLRQFF. DNA for the CDR3: TGTGCCAGCAGCCCGACAAAGGGACTCCGGCAGTTCTTC.

The rearrangement links TRBV5-1 to TRBJ2-1; a possible D gene is TRBD1 (6 bases). The CDR3 has 15 amino acids. The V gene's germline CDR1 is SGHRS and CDR2 YFSETQ. Trimming stripped 3 bases from V and 2 bases from J, with 12 bases between. In DNA, the CDR3 is TGCGCCAGCAGCTGGGGACAAAGCCCCTACAATGAGCAGTTCTTC. Residues: CASSWGQSPYNEQFF.

The rearrangement links TRBV7-6 to TRBJ2-2; D is unresolved. The CDR3 is 16 residues long. Trimming took off 2 bases at V and 5 bases at J, with 15 bases between the two ends. Germline lookup yields CDR1 SGHVS and CDR2 FNYEAQ. CDR3 DNA: TGTGCCAGCAGCTTAAATTCTGGCAGCGAAACCGGGGAGCTGTTTTTT. Protein: CASSLNSGSETGELFF.

The chain employs TRBV5-1 and TRBJ2-1, with 8 bases that match TRBD2. This CDR3 spans 13 amino acids. Germline CDR1 SGHRS, CDR2 YFSETQ. V shed 4 bases and J 8 bases; nucleotides not matched to a gene: 5. The CDR3 nucleotides read TGCGCCAGCAGCCGAACAGCGGGGGATGAGCAGTTCTTC. Its protein product is CASSRTAGDEQFF.

This chain links TRBV14 with TRBJ1-6; a possible D gene is TRBD1 (6 bases). The ends were cut back, 9 bases at V and 10 bases at J, with 19 bases in the middle. Germline V lookup: CDR1 SGHDN, CDR2 FVKESK. The CDR3 spans 14 residues. CDR3 sequence (DNA): TGTGCCAGGGGGGGGCGGGCCCTTCCCTCACCCCTCCACTTT. This sequence encodes CARGGRALPSPLHF.

V gene TRBV19 combines with J gene TRBJ2-2; TRBD1 matches 8 bases. The CDR3 loop spans 15 amino acids. Germline loops: CDR1 LNHDA, CDR2 SQIVND (reference sequence). J lost 4 bases, V lost 5 bases, and 6 bases had no gene match. The CDR3 here is CASSPQGDLTGELFF. CDR3 DNA: TGTGCCAGTAGTCCACAGGGGGACCTCACCGGGGAGCTGTTTTTT.

The chain employs TRBV10-1 and TRBJ2-3; TRBD2 matches at 8 bases. The CDR3 covers 15 residues. The V segment lost 4 bases and the J segment 5 bases; nucleotides outside the gene matches: 8. Germline assignment: CDR1 WNHNN and CDR2 SYGVQD (reference sequence). The CDR3 here is CASSVAGGGEDTQYF. The CDR3 coding sequence is TGCGCCAGCAGTGTGGCGGGAGGCGGTGAAGATACGCAGTATTTT.

The chain links TRBV27 to TRBJ2-1, with D perhaps matching TRBD2 (5 bases). Per the germline V gene, CDR1 is MNHEY and CDR2 is SMNVEV (reference sequence). Trimming shortened V by 1 base and J by 6 bases, and 13 bases separated the two germline ends. The CDR3 covers 15 residues. CDR3 amino acids: CASSLYVRGVNEQFF. CDR3 sequence (DNA): TGTGCCAGCAGTTTATACGTACGGGGAGTCAATGAGCAGTTCTTC.

This rearrangement joins TRBV2 to TRBJ2-5, with TRBD1 matching over 7 bases. The CDR3 has 15 amino acids. The germline V gene has CDR1 SNHLY and CDR2 FYNNEI. J gave up 5 bases and V 4 bases, and 10 bases lay outside the gene matches. In DNA form, the CDR3 reads TGTGCCAGCAGTGCCGACAGGGATGTTGGGGAGACCCAGTACTTC. Amino acid sequence: CASSADRDVGETQYF.

The V and J genes are TRBV9 and TRBJ2-2; D is uncertain. Germline V gene sequence: CDR1 SGDLS, CDR2 YYNGEE. V gave up 3 bases and J gave up 7 bases, with 19 bases separating them. This CDR3 spans 16 amino acids. The CDR3: CASSEAPGVLFGELFF. The CDR3 DNA is TGTGCCAGCAGCGAGGCCCCCGGAGTGTTATTCGGGGAGCTGTTTTTT. The whole variable domain, filled in from reference TRBV9 and TRBJ2-2, reads DSGVTQTPKHLITATGQRVTLRCSPRSGDLSVYWYQQSLDQGLQFLIQYYNGEERAKGNILERFSAQQFPDLHSELNLSSLELGDSALYFCASSEAPGVLFGELFFGEGSRLTVL.

The chain is built from TRBV29-1 and TRBJ2-3, with a weak D call TRBD2 (5 bases). The CDR3 extends over 13 amino acids. From germline, CDR1 is SQVTM and CDR2 ANQGSEA. The ends were cut back, 1 base at V and 4 bases at J, with 9 bases in the middle. The CDR3: CSVEARGADTQYF. For the CDR3, the DNA is TGCAGCGTTGAAGCCCGGGGTGCAGATACGCAGTATTTT.

This rearrangement joins TRBV6-5 to TRBJ1-1; D is undetermined. The V end lost 2 bases, the J end lost 4 bases, and 5 bases lay between the germline ends. The germline CDR1 and CDR2 sequences are MNHEY and SVGAGI. The CDR3 extends over 12 amino acids. For the CDR3, the DNA is TGTGCCAGCAGTTACCTCGGCACTGAAGCTTTCTTT. This sequence encodes CASSYLGTEAFF.

The chain carries TRBV13 and TRBJ2-7; 8 bases agree with TRBD2. The V gene's germline CDR1 is PRHDT and CDR2 FYEKMQ (reference sequence). The CDR3 is 15 residues long. The V and J ends lost 5 bases and 3 bases, in that order; junction bases with no gene match: 9. The chain's CDR3 is CASSQGGLALYEQYF. The CDR3 coding sequence is TGTGCCAGCAGCCAAGGCGGACTAGCCCTCTACGAGCAGTACTTC.

This clone was detected once. V and J are TRBV29-1 and TRBJ2-7; the D gene is possibly TRBD2 (5 bases). Germline V gene data show CDR1 as SQVTM and CDR2 as ANQGSEA. Trimming took 6 bases from V and 3 from J, leaving 15 bases between them. The CDR3 totals 13 residues. The CDR3 DNA is TGCAGCGTCCAGTCTAGCTACAGCTACGAGCAGTACTTC. This gives the protein CSVQSSYSYEQYF.

This clone was recorded once. The chain recombines TRBV2 with TRBJ2-3; 8 nucleotides match TRBD1. The CDR3 has 20 residues. Germline CDR1 and CDR2: SNHLY and FYNNEI. Germline trimming cut 5 bases from V and 2 bases from J; bases unmatched to any gene: 21. The CDR3 loop is CASSTGTGTPKGINTDTQYF. Here the CDR3 DNA reads TGTGCCAGCAGTACCGGGACAGGTACCCCAAAGGGCATAAACACAGATACGCAGTATTTT. Together with reference TRBV2 and TRBJ2-3, the CDR3 gives the full variable domain: EPEVTQTPSHQVTQMGQEVILRCVPISNHLYFYWYRQILGQKVEFLVSFYNNEISEKSEIFDDQFSVERPDGSNFTLKIRSTKLEDSAMYFCASSTGTGTPKGINTDTQYFGPGTRLTVL.

The chain's CDR3 is CASSLFLVRTSGRSQTQYF. Written as DNA, the CDR3 is TGTGCCAGCAGTTTATTTCTTGTTCGGACTAGCGGGAGGTCACAGACCCAGTACTTC. The V and J genes are TRBV28 and TRBJ2-5; 14 bases are a match to TRBD2. The CDR3 is made up of 19 amino acids. V lost 1 base to trimming and J lost 6 bases; unmatched junction nucleotides: 13. From germline, CDR1 is MDHEN and CDR2 SYDVKM.